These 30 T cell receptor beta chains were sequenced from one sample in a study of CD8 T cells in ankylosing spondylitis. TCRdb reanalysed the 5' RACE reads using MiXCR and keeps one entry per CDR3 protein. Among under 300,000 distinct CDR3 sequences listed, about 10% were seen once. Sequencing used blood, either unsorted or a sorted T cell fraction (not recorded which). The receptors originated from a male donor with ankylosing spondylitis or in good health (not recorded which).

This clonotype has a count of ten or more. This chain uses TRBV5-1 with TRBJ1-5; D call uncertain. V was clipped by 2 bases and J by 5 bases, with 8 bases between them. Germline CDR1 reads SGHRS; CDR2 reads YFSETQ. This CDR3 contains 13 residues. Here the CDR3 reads CASSFSADQPQHF. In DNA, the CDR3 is TGCGCCAGCAGCTTTAGTGCAGATCAGCCCCAGCATTTT.

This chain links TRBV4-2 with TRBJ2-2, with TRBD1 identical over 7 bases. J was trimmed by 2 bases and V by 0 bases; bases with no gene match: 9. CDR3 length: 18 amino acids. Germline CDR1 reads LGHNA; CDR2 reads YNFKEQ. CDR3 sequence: CASSQEDRVIYNTGELFF. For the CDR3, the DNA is TGTGCCAGCAGCCAAGAAGACAGGGTAATTTATAACACCGGGGAGCTGTTTTTT.

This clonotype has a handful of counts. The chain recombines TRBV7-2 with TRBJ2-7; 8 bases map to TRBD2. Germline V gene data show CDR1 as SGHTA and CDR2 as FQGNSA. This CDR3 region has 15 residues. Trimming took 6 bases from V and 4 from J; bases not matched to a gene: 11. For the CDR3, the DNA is TGTGCCAGCAGAAAAGGACTAGCTTATGATTACGAGCAGTACTTC. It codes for CASRKGLAYDYEQYF.

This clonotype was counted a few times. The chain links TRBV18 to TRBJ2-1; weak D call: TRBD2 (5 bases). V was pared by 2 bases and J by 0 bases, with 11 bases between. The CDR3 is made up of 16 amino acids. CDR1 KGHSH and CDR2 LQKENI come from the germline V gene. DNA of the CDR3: TGTGCCAGCTCACCAAGTAGAGGGAGCTCCTACAATGAGCAGTTCTTC. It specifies CASSPSRGSSYNEQFF.

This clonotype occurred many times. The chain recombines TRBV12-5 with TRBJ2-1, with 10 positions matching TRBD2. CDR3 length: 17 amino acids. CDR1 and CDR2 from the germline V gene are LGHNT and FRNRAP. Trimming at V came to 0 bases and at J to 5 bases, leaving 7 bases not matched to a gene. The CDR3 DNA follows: TGTGCTAGTGGTTTGGTACAGGGACTAGCGCGACACAATGAGCAGTTCTTC. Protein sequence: CASGLVQGLARHNEQFF. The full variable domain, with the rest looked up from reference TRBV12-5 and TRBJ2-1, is DARVTQTPRHKVTEMGQEVTMRCQPILGHNTVFWYRQTMMQGLELLAYFRNRAPLDDSGMPKDRFSAEMPDATLATLKIQPSEPRDSAVYFCASGLVQGLARHNEQFFGPGTRLTVL.

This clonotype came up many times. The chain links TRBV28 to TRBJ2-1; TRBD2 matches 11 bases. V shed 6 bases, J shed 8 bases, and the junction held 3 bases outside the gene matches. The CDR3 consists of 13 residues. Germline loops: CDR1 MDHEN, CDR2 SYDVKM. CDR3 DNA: TGTGCCAGCAGCCTAGCGGGGGGCTATGAGCAGTTCTTC. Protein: CASSLAGGYEQFF.

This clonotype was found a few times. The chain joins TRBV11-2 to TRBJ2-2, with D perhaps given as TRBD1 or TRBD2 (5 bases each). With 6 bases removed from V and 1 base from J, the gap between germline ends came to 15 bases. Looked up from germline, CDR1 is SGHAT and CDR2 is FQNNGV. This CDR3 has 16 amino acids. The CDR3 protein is CASSSTGTENTGELFF. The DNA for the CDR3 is TGTGCCAGCAGTTCAACCGGGACGGAGAACACCGGGGAGCTGTTTTTT. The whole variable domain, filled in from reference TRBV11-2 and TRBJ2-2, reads EAGVAQSPRYKIIEKRQSVAFWCNPISGHATLYWYQQILGQGPKLLIQFQNNGVVDDSQLPKDRFSAERLKGVDSTLKIQPAKLEDSAVYLCASSSTGTENTGELFFGEGSRLTVL.

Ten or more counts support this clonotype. CDR3 sequence: CASNLQGGTDTQYF. CDR3 in DNA: TGCGCCAGCAACCTACAGGGTGGCACAGATACGCAGTATTTT. The genes are TRBV5-1 and TRBJ2-3, with D possibly matching TRBD1 (6 bases). The germline V gene has CDR1 SGHRS and CDR2 YFSETQ. Between the trimmed V and J ends, which lost 6 bases and 1 base, there was a span of 12 bases. The CDR3 extends over 14 amino acids.

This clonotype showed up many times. The CDR3 nucleotides read TGCGCCAGCAGCAGCCACATAACCTACGAGCAGTACTTC. Its protein product is CASSSHITYEQYF. This sequence joins TRBV5-1 and TRBJ2-7; D not resolved. V gave up 4 bases and J gave up 2 bases, with 10 bases separating them. Germline V gives CDR1 SGHRS, CDR2 YFSETQ. The CDR3 runs to 13 residues.

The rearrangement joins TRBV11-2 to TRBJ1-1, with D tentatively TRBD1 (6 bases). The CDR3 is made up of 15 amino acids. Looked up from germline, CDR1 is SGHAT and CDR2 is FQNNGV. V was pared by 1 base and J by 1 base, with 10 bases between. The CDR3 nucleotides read TGTGCCAGCAGCTTAGCCTGGGGACAGAACACTGAAGCTTTCTTT. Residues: CASSLAWGQNTEAFF.

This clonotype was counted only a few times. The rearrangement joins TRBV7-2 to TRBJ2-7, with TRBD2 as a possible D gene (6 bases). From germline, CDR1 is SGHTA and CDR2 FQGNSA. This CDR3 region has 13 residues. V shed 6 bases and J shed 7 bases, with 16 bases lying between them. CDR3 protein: CASSRRATGEQYF. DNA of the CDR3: TGTGCCAGCAGTCGGAGGGCCACTGGAGAGCAGTACTTC.

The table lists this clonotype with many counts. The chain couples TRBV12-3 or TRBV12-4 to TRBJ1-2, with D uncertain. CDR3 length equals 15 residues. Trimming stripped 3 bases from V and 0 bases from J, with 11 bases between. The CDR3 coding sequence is TGTGCCAGCAGTTTTGGGAGGCGAGCTAACTATGGCTACACCTTC. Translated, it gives CASSFGRRANYGYTF.

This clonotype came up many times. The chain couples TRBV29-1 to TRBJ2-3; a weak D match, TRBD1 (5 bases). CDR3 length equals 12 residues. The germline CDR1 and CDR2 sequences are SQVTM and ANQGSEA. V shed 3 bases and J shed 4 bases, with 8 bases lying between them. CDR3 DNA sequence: TGCAGCGTTGAGGGGCAGGCAGATACGCAGTATTTT. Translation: CSVEGQADTQYF.

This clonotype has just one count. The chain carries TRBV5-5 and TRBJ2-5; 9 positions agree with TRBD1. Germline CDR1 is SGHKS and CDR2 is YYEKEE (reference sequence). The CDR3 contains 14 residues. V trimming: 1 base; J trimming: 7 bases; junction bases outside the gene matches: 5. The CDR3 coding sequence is TGTGCCAGCAGCTTGAGGGACAGGGAAGCGACCCAGTACTTC. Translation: CASSLRDREATQYF. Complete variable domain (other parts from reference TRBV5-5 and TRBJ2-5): DAGVTQSPTHLIKTRGQQVTLRCSPISGHKSVSWYQQVLGQGPQFIFQYYEKEERGRGNFPDRFSARQFPNYSSELNVNALLLGDSALYLCASSLRDREATQYFGPGTRLLVL.

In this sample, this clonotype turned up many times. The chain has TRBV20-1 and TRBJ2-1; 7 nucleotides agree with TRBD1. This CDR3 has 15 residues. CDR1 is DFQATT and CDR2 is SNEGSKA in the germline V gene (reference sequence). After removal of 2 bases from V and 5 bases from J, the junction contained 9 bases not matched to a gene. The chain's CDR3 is CSARLPIDRDNEQFF. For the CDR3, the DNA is TGCAGTGCTAGACTCCCCATCGACAGGGACAATGAGCAGTTCTTC.

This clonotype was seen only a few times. The CDR3 sequence: CASSQELQGPQHF. The CDR3 DNA reads as TGCGCCAGCAGCCAAGAGTTGCAGGGGCCCCAGCATTTT. The chain couples TRBV4-1 to TRBJ1-5; TRBD1 might be the D (5 bases). The CDR3 contains 13 residues. V lost 0 bases and J 9 bases, leaving 9 bases between the germline ends. Germline assignment: CDR1 MGHRA and CDR2 YSYEKL.

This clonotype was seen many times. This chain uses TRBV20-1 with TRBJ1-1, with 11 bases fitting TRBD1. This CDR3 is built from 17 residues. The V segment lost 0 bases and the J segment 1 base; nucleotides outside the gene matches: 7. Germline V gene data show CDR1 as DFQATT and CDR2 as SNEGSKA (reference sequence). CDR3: CSARDQRTGGQNTEAFF. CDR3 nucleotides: TGCAGTGCTAGAGATCAACGGACAGGGGGCCAGAACACTGAAGCTTTCTTT.

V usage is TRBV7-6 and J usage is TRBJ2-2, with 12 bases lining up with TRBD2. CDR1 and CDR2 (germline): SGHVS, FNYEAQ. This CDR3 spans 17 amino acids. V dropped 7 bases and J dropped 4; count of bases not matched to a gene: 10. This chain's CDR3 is CASTEPPGLAGTGELFF. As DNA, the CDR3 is TGTGCCAGCACCGAACCCCCGGGACTAGCGGGCACCGGGGAGCTGTTTTTT.

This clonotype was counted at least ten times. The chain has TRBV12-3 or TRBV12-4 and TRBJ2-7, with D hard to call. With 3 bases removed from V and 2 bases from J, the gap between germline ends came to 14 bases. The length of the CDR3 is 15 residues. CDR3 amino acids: CASSLMEKAAYEQYF. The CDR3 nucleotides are TGTGCCAGCAGTTTGATGGAGAAGGCCGCCTACGAGCAGTACTTC.

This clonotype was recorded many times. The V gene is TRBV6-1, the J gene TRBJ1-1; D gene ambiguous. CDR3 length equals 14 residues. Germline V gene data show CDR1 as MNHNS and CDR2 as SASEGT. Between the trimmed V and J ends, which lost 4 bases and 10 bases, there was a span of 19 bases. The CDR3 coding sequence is TGTGCCAGCAGTGTTCCCCAGTTTTCAACCGGAGCTTTCTTT. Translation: CASSVPQFSTGAFF.

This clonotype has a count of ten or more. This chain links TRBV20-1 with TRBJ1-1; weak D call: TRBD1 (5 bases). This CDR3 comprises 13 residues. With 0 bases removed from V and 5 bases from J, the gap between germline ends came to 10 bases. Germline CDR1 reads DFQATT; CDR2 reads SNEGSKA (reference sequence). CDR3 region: CSAREGRATEAFF. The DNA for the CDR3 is TGCAGTGCTAGAGAGGGCAGGGCGACTGAAGCTTTCTTT.

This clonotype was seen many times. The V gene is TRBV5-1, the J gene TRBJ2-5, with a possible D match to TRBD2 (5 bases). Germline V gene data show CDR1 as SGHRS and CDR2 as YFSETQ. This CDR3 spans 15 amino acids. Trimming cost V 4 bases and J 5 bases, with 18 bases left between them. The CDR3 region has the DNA TGCGCCAGCAGCCCGGCCTCAGGAGGTGGGGAGACCCAGTACTTC. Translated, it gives CASSPASGGGETQYF.

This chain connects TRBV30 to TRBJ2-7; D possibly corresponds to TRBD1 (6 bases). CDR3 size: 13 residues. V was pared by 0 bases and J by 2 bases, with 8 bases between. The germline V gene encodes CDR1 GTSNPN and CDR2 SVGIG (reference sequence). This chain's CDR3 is CAWSVGAAYEQYF. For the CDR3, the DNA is TGTGCCTGGAGTGTGGGGGCAGCCTACGAGCAGTACTTC.

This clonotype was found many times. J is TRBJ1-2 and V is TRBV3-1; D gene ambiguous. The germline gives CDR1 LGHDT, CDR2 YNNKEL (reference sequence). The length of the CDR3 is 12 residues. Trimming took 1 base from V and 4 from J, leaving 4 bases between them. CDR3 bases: TGTGCCAGCAGCCAAGGGATCTATGGCTACACCTTC. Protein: CASSQGIYGYTF.

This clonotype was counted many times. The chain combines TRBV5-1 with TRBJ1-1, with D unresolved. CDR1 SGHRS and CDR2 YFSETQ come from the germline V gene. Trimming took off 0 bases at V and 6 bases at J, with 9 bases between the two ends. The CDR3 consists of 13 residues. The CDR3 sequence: CASSLARFAEAFF. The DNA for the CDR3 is TGCGCCAGCAGCTTGGCCAGGTTTGCTGAAGCTTTCTTT.

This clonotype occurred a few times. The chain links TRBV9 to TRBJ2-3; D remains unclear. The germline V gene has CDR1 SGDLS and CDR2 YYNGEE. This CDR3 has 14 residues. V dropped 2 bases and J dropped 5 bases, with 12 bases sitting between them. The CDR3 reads CASSVLIGGDTQYF. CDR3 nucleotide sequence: TGTGCCAGCAGCGTTTTAATCGGCGGAGATACGCAGTATTTT.

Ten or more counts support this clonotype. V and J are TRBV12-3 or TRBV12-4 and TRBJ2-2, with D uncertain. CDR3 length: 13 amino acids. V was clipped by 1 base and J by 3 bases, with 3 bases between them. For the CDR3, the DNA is TGTGCCAGCAGTTTAGGGTACACCGGGGAGCTGTTTTTT. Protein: CASSLGYTGELFF.

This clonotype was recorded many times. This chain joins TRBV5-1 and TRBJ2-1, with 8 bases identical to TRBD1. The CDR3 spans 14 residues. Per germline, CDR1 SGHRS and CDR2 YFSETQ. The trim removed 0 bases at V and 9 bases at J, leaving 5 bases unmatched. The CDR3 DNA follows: TGCGCCAGCAGCTTGGGGACAGGGTACGGTGAGCAGTTCTTC. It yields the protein CASSLGTGYGEQFF.

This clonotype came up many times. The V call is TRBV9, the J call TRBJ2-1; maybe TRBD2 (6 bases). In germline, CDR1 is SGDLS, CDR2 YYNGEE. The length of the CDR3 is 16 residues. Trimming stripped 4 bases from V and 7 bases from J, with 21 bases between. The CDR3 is CASSPLGRAGINEQFF. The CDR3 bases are TGTGCCAGCAGCCCCTTAGGAAGGGCGGGGATTAATGAGCAGTTCTTC.

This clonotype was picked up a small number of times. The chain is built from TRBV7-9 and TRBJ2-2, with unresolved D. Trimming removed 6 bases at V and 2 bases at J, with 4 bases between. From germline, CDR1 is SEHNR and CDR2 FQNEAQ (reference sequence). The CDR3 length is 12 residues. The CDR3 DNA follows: TGTGCCAGCAGATTTAACACCGGGGAGCTGTTTTTT. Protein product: CASRFNTGELFF.